This T cell receptor beta chain comes out of a study of blood T cell repertoires in COVID-19. Background on the study: There were acute and convalescent COVID-19 samples, and they came from the United States, Italy and Spain.

In the authors' workflow: Amplification of reference gene primers was used by the study to estimate nucleated cell counts. Clones were sequenced by immunoSEQ multiplex PCR, and TCRdb holds only the in-frame ones, with some missing. Clone size and V and J calls were adopted from that table, with D and trimming inferred from the DNA. This sample carries around 140,000 clones, roughly four fifths of them seen once, and the ten largest clones take 9% to 10%. This clone was counted a single time. The CDR3 totals 14 residues. The germline gives CDR1 KGHSH, CDR2 LQKENI. Germline trimming cut 3 bases from V and 5 bases from J; bases unmatched to any gene: 5.

The source is a woman in her forties or fifties with active or convalescent COVID-19. The gene calls are TRBV18 and TRBJ2-7; 9 nucleotides align to TRBD1. The sequencing sample was made of peripheral blood. The CDR3 coding sequence is TGTGCCAGCTCACCCGGGACAGGGCGGAACGAGCAGTACTTC. It specifies CASSPGTGRNEQYF.